The clone carrying this TCR beta chain turned up a few times. Its antigen is unknown. This record comes from a study of T-cell reconstitution after alpha-beta-depleted transplantation in children. V dropped 0 bases and J dropped 8 bases, with 7 bases sitting between them. Per germline, CDR1 SGHAT and CDR2 FQNNGV. The CDR3 contains 12 residues. Overall study findings and caveats: Roughly two months post-transplant, alpha-beta T cells reportedly originated from several hundred graft clones that had expanded. Newly produced T cells mostly provided counts and TCRbeta diversity after one year, as hyperexpanded clones declined.

Researchers prepared the TCRbeta library using unique molecular identifiers, the study reports. TCRdb passed the PCR reads through MiXCR, listing each CDR3 protein once. In the table there are approximately 82,000 distinct CDR3 sequences, about 14% of which are singletons. J is TRBJ1-2 and V is TRBV11-2, with unresolved D. The source material was PBMCs, mostly from graft donor cells, sampled 180 days after TCRalphabeta/CD19-depleted stem cell transplant. This clonotype originated in a male patient aged 2-15 years who had a stem cell transplant for acute lymphoblastic leukemia, so the T cells may come from the graft donor. This CDR3 reads CASSLDGNGYTF. In nucleotides, the CDR3 is TGTGCCAGCAGCTTAGACGGAAACGGCTACACCTTC.